This entry lists 28 T cell receptor beta chains sequenced from one sample in a study of CXCR3-negative and CXCR3-positive naive CD8 T cells. Overall study results and limits: CXCR3-positive naive cells had TRB CDR3s that were more hydrophobic than CXCR3-negative naive cells had.

These receptors have no identified antigens. UMI-labeled TRB cDNA libraries were prepared by 5' RACE. TCRdb re-called the 5' RACE reads and shows each CDR3 protein once, DNA omitted. The sample data list 55,000 to 75,000 distinct CDR3 sequences. Sequenced material: naive CXCR3+ CD8+ T cells from blood. Indicated subset: CD45RO-CCR7+CD27+CD95- naive CD8+ T cells expressing CXCR3 (TNR3+). The source is a human donor in good health. Some clones in this sample may be carry-over from other donors' samples.

The rearrangement uses TRBV7-9 and TRBJ2-7; TCRdb calls TRBD1, which cannot be checked without DNA. CDR1 and CDR2 from the germline V gene are SEHNR and FQNEAQ (reference sequence). The CDR3 is made up of 17 amino acids. The CDR3 protein is CASSPINRDRGTYEQYF.

The J gene is TRBJ2-1, the V gene TRBV19; TCRdb reports TRBD1, a call that lacks DNA to check it against. CDR1 LNHDA and CDR2 SQIVND come from the germline V gene (reference sequence). The CDR3 sequence is 12 residues long. CDR3 protein: CASSIGGHKQFF.

This chain connects TRBV28 to TRBJ2-5; TCRdb lists TRBD1, though no DNA is available to test this call. This CDR3 has 13 residues. The germline gives CDR1 MDHEN, CDR2 SYDVKM. CDR3 loop: CASSPGGQETQYF.

The V and J genes are TRBV4-3 and TRBJ2-4; TCRdb's D call of TRBD1 is untestable without DNA. Germline values: CDR1 LGHNA, CDR2 YSLEER. This CDR3 has 15 amino acids. CDR3 sequence reads: CASSRKVGGENIQYF.

This CDR3 reads CASSLSGEPGNTIYF. The J gene is TRBJ1-3, the V gene TRBV7-9; lacking DNA, the TRBD1 call made by TCRdb goes unchecked. The CDR3 has 15 amino acids. Looked up from germline, CDR1 is SEHNR and CDR2 is FQNEAQ (reference sequence).

CDR3 amino acids: CASSLLDGGEQYF. The chain joins TRBV13 to TRBJ2-7; TCRdb reports TRBD1, a call that lacks DNA to check it against. This CDR3 comprises 13 residues. CDR1 PRHDT and CDR2 FYEKMQ come from the germline V gene (reference sequence).

This rearrangement joins TRBV7-6 to TRBJ2-3; TCRdb selects TRBD2, and the lack of DNA leaves this call unchecked. The CDR3 contains 21 residues. CDR1 is SGHVS, CDR2 FNYEAQ, per germline. The CDR3 here is CASSLGYGTSGGGSSTDTQYF.

The rearrangement uses TRBV7-6 and TRBJ1-3; with no DNA, the TCRdb D assignment of TRBD1 cannot be verified. This CDR3 spans 20 amino acids. Germline V lookup: CDR1 SGHVS, CDR2 FNYEAQ. The CDR3: CASSFTGQGLQGGSGNTIYF. Complete variable domain (other parts from reference TRBV7-6 and TRBJ1-3): GAGVSQSPRYKVTKRGQDVALRCDPISGHVSLYWYRQALGQGPEFLTYFNYEAQQDKSGLPNDRFSAERPEGSISTLTIQRTEQRDSAMYRCASSFTGQGLQGGSGNTIYFGEGSWLTVV.

V gene TRBV7-2 combines with J gene TRBJ2-1; TCRdb's D call, TRBD1, is unchecked because there is no DNA. The CDR3 has 18 residues. The germline V gene has CDR1 SGHTA and CDR2 FQGNSA. This CDR3 reads CASSLDSQDSLTYNEQFF.

This chain's CDR3 is CASSLVALYTDTQYF. The V gene is TRBV5-1, the J gene TRBJ2-3; TCRdb selects TRBD1, and the lack of DNA leaves this call unchecked. The CDR3 runs 15 residues. The germline gives CDR1 SGHRS, CDR2 YFSETQ.

The CDR3 spells CASSVSQGWNEQFF. The chain uses TRBV7-6 and TRBJ2-1; lacking DNA, the TRBD1 call made by TCRdb goes unchecked. Germline CDR1 is SGHVS and CDR2 is FNYEAQ. CDR3 length: 14 residues.

CDR3: CSVEGGYNEQFF. The gene calls are TRBV29-1 and TRBJ2-1; TCRdb's D gene call, TRBD1, goes unchecked for lack of DNA. The germline CDR1 and CDR2 sequences are SQVTM and ANQGSEA. This CDR3 is built from 12 residues.

The rearrangement joins TRBV5-1 to TRBJ2-7. Germline V gene lookup returns CDR1 SGHRS and CDR2 YFSETQ. The CDR3 has 14 amino acids. This chain's CDR3 is CASSLRTESYEQYF.

This chain connects TRBV7-6 to TRBJ2-2; TCRdb picks TRBD1, but there is no DNA to check that call. Germline CDR1 reads SGHVS; CDR2 reads FNYEAQ. The CDR3 sequence is 16 residues long. CDR3 sequence: CASRPGTGLGTGELFF.

The chain has TRBV7-6 and TRBJ1-6. Germline lookup yields CDR1 SGHVS and CDR2 FNYEAQ. This CDR3 has 14 amino acids. CDR3 loop: CASSLEAQDSPLHF.

The V call is TRBV15, the J call TRBJ2-1. Germline assignment: CDR1 LNHNV and CDR2 YYDKDF (reference sequence). This CDR3 region has 15 residues. The CDR3 is CATSSRGDSYNEQFF.

This sequence joins TRBV29-1 and TRBJ1-1; TCRdb indicates TRBD1, and absent DNA this call remains unverified. The CDR3 is 13 amino acids. The germline V gene encodes CDR1 SQVTM and CDR2 ANQGSEA. The CDR3 spells CSVEGRDVIEAFF.

This chain's CDR3 is CASSLLPAGSMDEQYF. The chain links TRBV27 to TRBJ2-7. The CDR3 consists of 16 residues. CDR1 MNHEY and CDR2 SMNVEV come from the germline V gene (reference sequence).

The chain links TRBV6-5 to TRBJ1-6. The CDR3 consists of 17 residues. Germline V gene data show CDR1 as MNHEY and CDR2 as SVGAGI. The CDR3 loop reads CASSHRQGPPLGSPLHF.

The V and J genes are TRBV6-2 or TRBV6-3 and TRBJ2-1. The CDR3 is 17 residues long. Germline V gives CDR1 MNHEY, CDR2 SVGEGT. CDR3 in amino acids: CASSYIVDSGGDNEQLF.

The chain links TRBV7-3 to TRBJ2-1. The germline gives CDR1 SGHTA, CDR2 FQGTGA. The CDR3 totals 15 residues. Here the CDR3 reads CASSLGTSLYNEQFF.

The chain links TRBV12-3 or TRBV12-4 to TRBJ2-3; as DNA is missing, the TRBD1 call by TCRdb cannot be tested. The CDR3 consists of 14 residues. This chain's CDR3 is CASTPTGSLDTQYF.

V gene TRBV20-1 combines with J gene TRBJ1-5; TCRdb gives TRBD1 as the D gene, but with no DNA this cannot be confirmed. The CDR3 consists of 14 residues. Looked up from germline, CDR1 is DFQATT and CDR2 is SNEGSKA (reference sequence). CDR3 loop: CSARDRQGNQPQHF.

This sequence joins TRBV10-3 and TRBJ2-1; TCRdb's D call of TRBD1 is untestable without DNA. Germline assignment: CDR1 ENHRY and CDR2 SYGVKD. The CDR3 consists of 12 residues. The CDR3 protein is CAIKDRGDEQFF.

The chain is built from TRBV27 and TRBJ2-7; without DNA, the TCRdb call of TRBD2 cannot be checked. CDR1 is MNHEY and CDR2 is SMNVEV in the germline V gene (reference sequence). The length of the CDR3 is 14 residues. CDR3 region: CASSLGAGGYEQYF.

The V call is TRBV9, the J call TRBJ2-1; the D call from TCRdb, TRBD1, cannot be confirmed without DNA. This CDR3 contains 16 residues. Germline CDR1 reads SGDLS; CDR2 reads YYNGEE. This CDR3 reads CASSVGEAGAYNEQFF.

The chain couples TRBV7-9 to TRBJ2-2. There are 15 residues in the CDR3. Germline CDR1 is SEHNR and CDR2 is FQNEAQ (reference sequence). CDR3: CASSPSGANTGELFF.

The chain is built from TRBV6-2 or TRBV6-3 and TRBJ1-5; with no DNA, the TCRdb D assignment of TRBD1 cannot be verified. The CDR3 totals 14 residues. Germline-derived CDR1 and CDR2 are MNHEY and SVGEGT. CDR3 region: CASSLQQGIQPQQF.